A selection of T cell receptor beta chains follows, all from one sample in a study of human T cells and chemical hapten exposure. TCRdb fed the RACE reads into MiXCR, producing one record per CDR3 protein. Of tens of thousands of distinct CDR3 sequences listed, approximately 10% are singletons. The specimen was whole blood, collected in connection with sensitization to the hapten diphenylcyclopropenone (DPC). The source of these receptors is a woman aged 25-40 years with alopecia areata. Some clones in this sample may be carry-over from other donors' samples. CDR3s include the opening cysteine and the closing phenylalanine or tryptophan. D genes are given only for firm matches. The listing skips clone size in some rows; elsewhere it reads once, few, many or a size class.

j_gene: TRBJ1-3
abundance: few
d_gene: NA
v_gene: TRBV7-2
CDR3nt: TGTGCCAGCAGCCCAGGTTTCTCTGGAAACACCATATATTTT
CDR3aa: CASSPGFSGNTIYF

j_gene: TRBJ1-4
abundance: NA
d_gene: TRBD1
v_gene: TRBV7-9
CDR3nt: TGTGCCAGCAGACGCACTGGGACAGGGGGTGAAAAACTGTTTTTT
CDR3aa: CASRRTGTGGEKLFF

j_gene: TRBJ2-5
abundance: NA
d_gene: TRBD2
v_gene: TRBV20-1
CDR3nt: TGCAGTGCTAGAGGGGCGGGAGAAAGACCTGTGAGGCCGGAGACCCAGTACTTC
CDR3aa: CSARGAGERPVRPETQYF

j_gene: TRBJ1-2
abundance: many
d_gene: TRBD1
v_gene: TRBV29-1
CDR3nt: TGCAGCGTTGGGACAGGGATTGACTATGGCTACACCTTC
CDR3aa: CSVGTGIDYGYTF

j_gene: TRBJ2-5
abundance: many
d_gene: NA
v_gene: TRBV7-3
CDR3nt: TGTGCCAGCAGCTTATCCCCCCAAGAGACCCAGTACTTC
CDR3aa: CASSLSPQETQYF

j_gene: TRBJ2-7
abundance: many
d_gene: NA
v_gene: TRBV20-1
CDR3nt: TGCAGTGCGAATACAGGGAAAGGTCGGAACGAGCAGTACTTC
CDR3aa: CSANTGKGRNEQYF

j_gene: TRBJ2-6
abundance: few
d_gene: NA
v_gene: TRBV12-3/TRBV12-4
CDR3nt: TGTGCCAGCAGTTTCTACGGGGCTGGGGCCAACGTCCTGACTTTC
CDR3aa: CASSFYGAGANVLTF

j_gene: TRBJ2-7
abundance: many
d_gene: NA
v_gene: TRBV20-1
CDR3nt: TGCAGTGTTCATGGGGACTCACCCTACGAGCAGTACTTC
CDR3aa: CSVHGDSPYEQYF

j_gene: TRBJ1-6
abundance: NA
d_gene: NA
v_gene: TRBV6-6
CDR3nt: TGTGCCAGCAGTCCCCTACTCGGTGGGGAAAACAATAATTCACCCCTCCACTTT
CDR3aa: CASSPLLGGENNNSPLHF

j_gene: TRBJ2-7
abundance: many
d_gene: TRBD2
v_gene: TRBV6-6
CDR3nt: TGTGCCAGCAGCCGGGGGACTAGCGGGAGCCCCCTCCAGTACTTC
CDR3aa: CASSRGTSGSPLQYF

j_gene: TRBJ1-2
abundance: many
d_gene: TRBD1
v_gene: TRBV29-1
CDR3nt: TGCAGCGTTCAGGGGGCTTTAGCTGGCTACACCTTC
CDR3aa: CSVQGALAGYTF

j_gene: TRBJ2-1
abundance: NA
d_gene: TRBD1
v_gene: TRBV20-1
CDR3nt: TGCAGTGCTAGAGTCGGGACAGGGGTTATCTACAATGAGCAGTTCTTC
CDR3aa: CSARVGTGVIYNEQFF

j_gene: TRBJ2-7
abundance: few
d_gene: NA
v_gene: TRBV6-5
CDR3nt: TGTGCCAGCAGTTACTCTACCTCGTTGGGTTACGAGCAGTACTTC
CDR3aa: CASSYSTSLGYEQYF

j_gene: TRBJ1-6
abundance: few
d_gene: NA
v_gene: TRBV14
CDR3nt: TGTGCCAGCAGCCAAGAGGCAGATAATTCACCCCTCCACTTT
CDR3aa: CASSQEADNSPLHF

j_gene: TRBJ2-7
abundance: many
d_gene: TRBD1
v_gene: TRBV28
CDR3nt: TGTGCCAGCAGAGGGACAGGGACCCCCTCCTACGAGCAGTACTTC
CDR3aa: CASRGTGTPSYEQYF

j_gene: TRBJ2-1
abundance: NA
d_gene: NA
v_gene: TRBV20-1
CDR3nt: TGCAGTCCCATCGGGTACAATGAGCAGTTCTTC
CDR3aa: CSPIGYNEQFF

j_gene: TRBJ2-1
abundance: NA
d_gene: NA
v_gene: TRBV7-9
CDR3nt: TGTGCCAGCAGCCCCTGGGGTAACCAGCGGAGGAATGAGCAGTTCTTC
CDR3aa: CASSPWGNQRRNEQFF

j_gene: TRBJ2-5
abundance: once
d_gene: TRBD2
v_gene: TRBV10-1
CDR3nt: TGCGCCAGCAGTGACCGGCGGGAGGGCTCAGAGACCCAGTACTTC
CDR3aa: CASSDRREGSETQYF

j_gene: TRBJ2-7
abundance: NA
d_gene: NA
v_gene: TRBV28
CDR3nt: TGTGCCAGCAGTTCCTATAGCGGAACCTACGAGCAGTACTTC
CDR3aa: CASSSYSGTYEQYF

j_gene: TRBJ1-2
abundance: many
d_gene: NA
v_gene: TRBV5-1
CDR3nt: TGCGCCAGCAGCTTGGAGGGCAGCCTCTATGGCTACACCTTC
CDR3aa: CASSLEGSLYGYTF

j_gene: TRBJ1-4
abundance: NA
d_gene: NA
v_gene: TRBV5-1
CDR3nt: TGCGCCAGCAGCTTAAAGACCCAAGGGGGAAATGAAAAACTGTTTTTT
CDR3aa: CASSLKTQGGNEKLFF

j_gene: TRBJ1-4
abundance: few
d_gene: NA
v_gene: TRBV5-1
CDR3nt: TGCGCCAGCAGCTTAAATAACAGAGCAACTAATGAAAAACTGTTTTTT
CDR3aa: CASSLNNRATNEKLFF

j_gene: TRBJ1-1
abundance: NA
d_gene: NA
v_gene: TRBV2
CDR3nt: TGTGCCAGCAGGGGAGACACTGAAGCTTTCTTT
CDR3aa: CASRGDTEAFF

j_gene: TRBJ1-2
abundance: many
d_gene: NA
v_gene: TRBV3-1
CDR3nt: TGTGCCAGCAGCCAAGACGGATTACGCGGCTACACCTTC
CDR3aa: CASSQDGLRGYTF

j_gene: TRBJ1-1
abundance: few
d_gene: NA
v_gene: TRBV12-3/TRBV12-4
CDR3nt: TGTGCCAGCATGAGACAGGAAAACACTGAAGCTTTCTTT
CDR3aa: CASMRQENTEAFF